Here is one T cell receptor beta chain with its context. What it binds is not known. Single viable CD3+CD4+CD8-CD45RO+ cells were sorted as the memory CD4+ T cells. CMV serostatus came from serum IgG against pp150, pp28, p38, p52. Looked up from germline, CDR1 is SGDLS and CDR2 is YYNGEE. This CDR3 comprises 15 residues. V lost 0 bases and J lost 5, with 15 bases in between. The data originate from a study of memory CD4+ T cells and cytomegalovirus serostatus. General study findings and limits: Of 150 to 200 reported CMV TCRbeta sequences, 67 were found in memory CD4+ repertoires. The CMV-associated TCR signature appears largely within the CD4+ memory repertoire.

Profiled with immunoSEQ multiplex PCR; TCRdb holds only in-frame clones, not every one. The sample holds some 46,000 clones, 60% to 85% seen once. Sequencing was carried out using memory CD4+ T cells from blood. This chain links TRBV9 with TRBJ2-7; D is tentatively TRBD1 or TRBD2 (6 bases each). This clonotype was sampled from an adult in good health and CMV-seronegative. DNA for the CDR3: TGTGCCAGCAGCGTAGGGGCTACCGGGGGCGACGAGCAGTACTTC. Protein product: CASSVGATGGDEQYF.